Included here is one T cell receptor beta chain sequence, with context. Its antigen is unknown. The study ran its PCR with 60 Vbeta and 13 Jbeta primers. Some clones are missing from TCRdb's copy, which holds only in-frame ones; the method was immunoSEQ multiplex PCR. The sample has about 120,000 clones, around 70% seen once. Healthy bone marrow donors made up the donors. The CDR3 contains 17 residues. This sample is drawn from a study of cytomegalovirus exposure and HLA in healthy donors. The study's findings and limits: Later work found most CMV-associated TCR beta chains apparently HLA-restricted.

The V and J genes are TRBV21-1 and TRBJ2-5; the tabulated D call, TRBD2, remains unverified against the DNA. Judging by the DNA end, TRBJ2-7 fits better; the J call may be wrong. TRBV21-1 counts as a pseudogene. The receptor's source is a woman aged 40 to 49 in good health and CMV-seronegative. Sequenced material: PBMCs. The CDR3 loop is CASSKVGTSGRDYEQYF. The CDR3 region has the DNA TGTGCCAGCAGCAAAGTTGGAACTAGCGGGAGAGACTACGAGCAGTACTTC.